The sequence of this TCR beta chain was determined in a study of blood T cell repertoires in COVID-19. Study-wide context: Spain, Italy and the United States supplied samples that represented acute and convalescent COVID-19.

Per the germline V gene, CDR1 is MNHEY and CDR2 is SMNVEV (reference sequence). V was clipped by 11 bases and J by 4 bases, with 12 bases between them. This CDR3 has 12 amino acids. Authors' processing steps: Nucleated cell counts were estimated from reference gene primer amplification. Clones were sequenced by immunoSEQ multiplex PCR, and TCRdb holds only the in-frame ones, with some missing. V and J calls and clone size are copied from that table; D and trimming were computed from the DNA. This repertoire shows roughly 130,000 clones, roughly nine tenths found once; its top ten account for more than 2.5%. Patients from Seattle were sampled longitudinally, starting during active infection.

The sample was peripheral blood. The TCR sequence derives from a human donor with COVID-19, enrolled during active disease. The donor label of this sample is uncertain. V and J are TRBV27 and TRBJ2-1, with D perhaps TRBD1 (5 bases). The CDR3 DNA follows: TGTGCCGCTCGGACAAAATACAATGAGCAGTTCTTC. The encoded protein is CAARTKYNEQFF.